The clone carrying this T cell receptor beta chain was detected only a few times. Its antigen is as yet unknown. TCRdb passed the 5' RACE reads through MiXCR, listing each CDR3 protein once. The data contain 450,000 to 650,000 distinct CDR3 sequences, 20% to 25% of them singletons. This entry belongs to a study of T-cell memory formation after mild COVID-19. Study observations and caveats: Later expanders leaned CD4+, whereas clones that contracted between day 15 and 85 were balanced CD4/CD8. CD4+ contracting clones were found mainly in CM and EM, and CD8+ ones in EMRA.

Sequencing was done on a sample of PBMCs or a T cell subset sorted from them (not recorded which). The receptor was derived from an adult woman who had mild COVID-19 (a few samples of this study predate the infection). Cell type and time point are not known.

This chain's CDR3 is CAWGDSSLESTDTQYF. The CDR3 coding sequence is TGTGCCTGGGGGGATAGCTCCTTGGAGAGCACAGATACGCAGTATTTT. The genes are TRBV30 and TRBJ2-3; D gene ambiguous. The CDR3 extends over 16 amino acids. CDR1 is GTSNPN, CDR2 SVGIG, per germline (reference sequence). V was shortened by 5 bases and J by 0 bases, with 18 bases between the two germline ends. The whole variable domain, remainder taken from reference TRBV30 and TRBJ2-3, is SQTIHQWPATLVQPVGSPLSLECTVEGTSNPNLYWYRQAAGRGLQLLFYSVGIGQISSEVPQNLSASRPQDRQFILSSKKLLLSDSGFYLCAWGDSSLESTDTQYFGPGTRLTVL.